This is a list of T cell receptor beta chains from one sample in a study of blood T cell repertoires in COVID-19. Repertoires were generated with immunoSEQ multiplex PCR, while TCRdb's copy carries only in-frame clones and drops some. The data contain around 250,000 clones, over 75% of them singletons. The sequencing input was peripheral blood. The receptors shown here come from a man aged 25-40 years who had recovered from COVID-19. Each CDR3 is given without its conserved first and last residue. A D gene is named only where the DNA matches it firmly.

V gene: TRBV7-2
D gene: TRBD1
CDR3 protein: ASSSGQGMRGYT

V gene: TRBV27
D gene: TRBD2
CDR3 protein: ASSFGGEALEQY

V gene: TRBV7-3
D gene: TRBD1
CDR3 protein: ASSSRQGDGYT

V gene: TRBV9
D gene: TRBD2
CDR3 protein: ASSPGTSGGYEQF

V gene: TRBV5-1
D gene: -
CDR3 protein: ASSAISSYEQY

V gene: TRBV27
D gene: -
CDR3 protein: ASSVGAGSYEQY

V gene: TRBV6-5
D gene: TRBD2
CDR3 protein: ASIAGRGGQETQY

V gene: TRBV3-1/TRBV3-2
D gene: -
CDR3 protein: ASSQGGLGEQY

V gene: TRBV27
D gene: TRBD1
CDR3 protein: ASSEGQGYYGYT

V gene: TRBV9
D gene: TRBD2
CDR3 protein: ASSVAGAGRTDTQY

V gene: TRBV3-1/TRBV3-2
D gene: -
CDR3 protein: ASSPGAFGYT

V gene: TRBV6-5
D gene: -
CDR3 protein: ASSYSRGHEQF

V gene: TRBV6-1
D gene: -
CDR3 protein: ASSESVGLFNQPQH

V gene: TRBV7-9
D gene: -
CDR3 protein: ASSLQGNEQF

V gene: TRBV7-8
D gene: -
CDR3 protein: ASSQRGAGNTIY

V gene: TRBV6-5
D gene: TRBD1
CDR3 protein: ASTGTGSGNTIY

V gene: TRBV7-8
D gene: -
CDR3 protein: ASSFGGVTEAF

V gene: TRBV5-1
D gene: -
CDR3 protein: ASSFGGDGYT

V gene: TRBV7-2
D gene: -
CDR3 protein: ASSANRETQY

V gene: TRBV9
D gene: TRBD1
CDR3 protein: ASSRGTVNSPLH

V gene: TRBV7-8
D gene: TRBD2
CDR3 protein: ASSLRLAGGHNEQF

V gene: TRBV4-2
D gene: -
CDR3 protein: ASSPSDQETQY

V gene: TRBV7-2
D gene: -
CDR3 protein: ASSLSRGTEAF

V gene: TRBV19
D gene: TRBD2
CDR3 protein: ASSIAGGADTQY

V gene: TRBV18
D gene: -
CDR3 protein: ASAAARSNQPQH

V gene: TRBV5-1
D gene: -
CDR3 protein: ASRFGDNSGNTIY

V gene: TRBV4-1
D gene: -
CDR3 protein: ASSQVVKATGPAEAF

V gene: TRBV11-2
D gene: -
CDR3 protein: ASSLDRGRNTIY

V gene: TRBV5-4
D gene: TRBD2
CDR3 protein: ASSSIAGSDTQY

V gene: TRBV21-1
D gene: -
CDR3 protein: ASSKSRRSDQPQH

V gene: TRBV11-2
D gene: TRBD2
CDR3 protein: ASSSPSGGYTGELF

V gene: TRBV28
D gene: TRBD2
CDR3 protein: ASGLRGGNEQF

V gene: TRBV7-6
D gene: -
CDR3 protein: ASSLEATGADTQY

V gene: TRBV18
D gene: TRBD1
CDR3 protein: ASSPPLGTGTGGRGEKLF

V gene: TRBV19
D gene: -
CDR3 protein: ASYASSYNEQF

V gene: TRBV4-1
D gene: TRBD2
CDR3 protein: ASSQDWGGYEQF

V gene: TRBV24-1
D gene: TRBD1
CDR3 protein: ATSDTGDMSGELF

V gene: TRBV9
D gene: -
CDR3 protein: ASSYTGADTQY

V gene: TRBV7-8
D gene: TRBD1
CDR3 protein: ASSLRAGGRSNQPQH

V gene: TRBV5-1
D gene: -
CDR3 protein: ASSLDAGHNQPQH

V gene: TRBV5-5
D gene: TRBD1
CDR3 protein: ASRPGQRISDTQY

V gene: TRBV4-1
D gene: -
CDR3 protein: ASSQDPHGEAF

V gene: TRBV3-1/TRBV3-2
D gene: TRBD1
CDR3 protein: ASSLTNRGTEAF

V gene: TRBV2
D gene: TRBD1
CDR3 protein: ASSRDRGLVNEQY

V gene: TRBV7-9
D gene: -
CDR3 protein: ASSSGTRINYGYT

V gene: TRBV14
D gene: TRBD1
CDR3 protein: ASSQMGDRGRGTYNSPLH

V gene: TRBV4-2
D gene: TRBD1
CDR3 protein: ASSRTDRGRGYGYT

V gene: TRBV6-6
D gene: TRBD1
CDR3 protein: ASRRQGARSNQPQH